One sample yielded the 13 T cell receptor beta chains listed below, sequenced in a study of human T cells and chemical hapten exposure. TCRdb called the RACE reads again in MiXCR, with one record for every CDR3 protein. The sample holds about 380,000 distinct CDR3 sequences, more than 4.5% seen once. Indicated time point: patch test 1, 2 weeks after DPC sensitization. The treatment here: therapeutic diphenylcyclopropenone sensitization with weekly scalp DPC. The sequencing here drew on whole blood, taken in connection with sensitization to the hapten diphenylcyclopropenone (DPC). These receptor sequences come from a woman between 50 and 59 years old with alopecia areata. Some clones in this sample may be carry-over from other donors' samples.

The chain combines TRBV3-1 with TRBJ2-2; D uncertain. Germline V gives CDR1 LGHDT, CDR2 YNNKEL (reference sequence). Trimming stripped 2 bases from V and 3 bases from J, with 7 bases between. The CDR3 is 14 amino acids. CDR3 bases: TGTGCCAGCAGCCAACCCACCTACACCGGGGAGCTGTTTTTT. It specifies CASSQPTYTGELFF.

This clonotype was counted between two and nine times. The chain recombines TRBV20-1 with TRBJ2-3; D could derive from TRBD1 or TRBD2 (5 bases each). Germline V CDR1 and CDR2: DFQATT, SNEGSKA (reference sequence). The CDR3 contains 14 residues. V was pared by 6 bases and J by 0 bases, with 13 bases between. The CDR3 coding sequence is TGCAGTGCCGGGACGGATTCTAGCACAGATACGCAGTATTTT. It yields the protein CSAGTDSSTDTQYF.

The chain recombines TRBV3-1 with TRBJ1-5; tentative D call: TRBD1 (6 bases). The germline V gene encodes CDR1 LGHDT and CDR2 YNNKEL (reference sequence). The CDR3 runs 14 residues. V shed 4 bases and J shed 7 bases, with 14 bases lying between them. CDR3 residues: CASSLGGTGQPQHF. DNA for the CDR3: TGTGCCAGCAGCCTAGGGGGGACGGGGCAGCCCCAGCATTTT. The complete variable domain, with remaining parts taken from reference TRBV3-1 and TRBJ1-5, reads DTAVSQTPKYLVTQMGNDKSIKCEQNLGHDTMYWYKQDSKKFLKIMFSYNNKELIINETVPNRFSPKSPDKAHLNLHINSLELGDSAVYFCASSLGGTGQPQHFGDGTRLSIL.

The V and J genes are TRBV3-1 and TRBJ2-3, with 8 positions matching TRBD2. The CDR3 length is 16 residues. Germline assignment: CDR1 LGHDT and CDR2 YNNKEL (reference sequence). With 4 bases clipped from V and 7 bases from J, the junction kept 13 bases outside the gene matches. CDR3 nucleotide sequence: TGTGCCAGCAGCCCCCTGGGAGCGGGAGTGGAAAATACGCAGTATTTT. Its translation: CASSPLGAGVENTQYF.

The V gene is TRBV2, the J gene TRBJ2-1, with 9 positions matching TRBD2. J lost 8 bases, V lost 4 bases, and 12 bases had no gene match. This CDR3 spans 16 amino acids. The germline gives CDR1 SNHLY, CDR2 FYNNEI. The CDR3 reads CASSAGIAGDFDEQFF. DNA of the CDR3: TGTGCCAGCAGTGCGGGGATAGCGGGAGATTTCGATGAGCAGTTCTTC.

This chain uses TRBV20-1 with TRBJ1-1; 7 positions match TRBD1. Germline V gene sequence: CDR1 DFQATT, CDR2 SNEGSKA (reference sequence). The CDR3 covers 13 residues. The J segment lost 7 bases and the V segment lost 5 bases, leaving 10 bases of the junction unmatched. CDR3: CSAWDSLSFEAFF. The CDR3 bases are TGCAGTGCTTGGGACAGCCTATCCTTTGAAGCTTTCTTT.

J is TRBJ2-3 and V is TRBV24-1, with D hard to call. The CDR3 has 15 residues. The germline V and J ends were trimmed by 3 bases and 4 bases, with 13 bases remaining between them. The V gene's germline CDR1 is KGHDR and CDR2 SFDVKD. DNA for the CDR3: TGTGCCACCAGTGATCCTCCCCACAGCGCAGATACGCAGTATTTT. Amino acids: CATSDPPHSADTQYF.

This clonotype was counted many times. The chain couples TRBV28 to TRBJ2-2, with unresolved D. Germline V gene sequence: CDR1 MDHEN, CDR2 SYDVKM. Trimming left V 0 bases short and J 0 bases short, with 11 bases between. This CDR3 has 17 residues. This CDR3 is CASSLWGDGPNTGELFF. In DNA, the CDR3 is TGTGCCAGCAGTTTATGGGGCGACGGCCCGAACACCGGGGAGCTGTTTTTT.

This clonotype has at least ten counts. The chain uses TRBV7-8 and TRBJ1-5; D is undetermined. The V gene lost 3 bases and the J gene lost 9 bases, with 15 bases spanning the gap. CDR1 is SGHVS and CDR2 is FQNEAQ in the germline V gene. This CDR3 region has 14 residues. In DNA form, the CDR3 reads TGTGCCAGCAGCTTCGACACAAACCCCAGGCCCCAGCATTTT. As protein: CASSFDTNPRPQHF.

The chain uses TRBV15 and TRBJ2-1, with TRBD1 matching over 9 bases. V was clipped by 5 bases and J by 0 bases; unmatched bases: 8. Germline assignment: CDR1 LNHNV and CDR2 YYDKDF (reference sequence). There are 17 residues in the CDR3. The CDR3 DNA follows: TGTGCCACCAGCGGGGGGACAGGGTTTAGCTCCTACAATGAGCAGTTCTTC. Its translation: CATSGGTGFSSYNEQFF.

The sample holds many counts of this clonotype. The V gene is TRBV4-1, the J gene TRBJ1-2; a weak D match, TRBD1 (6 bases). The ends were cut back, 0 bases at V and 3 bases at J, with 11 bases in the middle. Germline loops: CDR1 MGHRA, CDR2 YSYEKL. The length of the CDR3 is 15 residues. This chain's CDR3 is CASSQDSGGDYGYTF. Here the CDR3 DNA reads TGCGCCAGCAGCCAAGATAGTGGGGGCGACTATGGCTACACCTTC.

This clonotype has at least ten counts. CDR3 sequence reads: CSAGTSGRAYNEQFF. In DNA, the CDR3 is TGCAGTGCTGGGACTAGCGGGAGGGCCTACAATGAGCAGTTCTTC. The V call is TRBV20-1, the J call TRBJ2-1, with 16 bases lining up with TRBD2. The CDR3 contains 15 residues. Unmatched junction bases numbered 0, after V lost 5 bases and J lost 2 bases. Germline V gene sequence: CDR1 DFQATT, CDR2 SNEGSKA (reference sequence).

This chain joins TRBV3-1 and TRBJ1-1; TRBD1 agrees at 7 bases. Trimming at V came to 2 bases and at J to 6 bases, leaving 6 bases not matched to a gene. The V gene's germline CDR1 is LGHDT and CDR2 YNNKEL (reference sequence). This CDR3 spans 14 amino acids. CDR3 protein: CASSQQQGYAEAFF. CDR3 bases: TGTGCCAGCAGCCAACAACAGGGGTACGCTGAAGCTTTCTTT.